Presented here are 2 T cell receptor beta chains from one specimen sequenced in a study of cytomegalovirus exposure and HLA in healthy donors. Vbeta (60) and Jbeta (13) primers were used in the PCR. TCRdb's copy holds only in-frame clones and misses some; the assay was immunoSEQ multiplex PCR. Of 75,000 to 100,000 clones listed, about 81% are singletons. Sequencing input: PBMCs. The receptor source for this set is a man aged 18-30 years in good health and CMV-seropositive.

The table lists this clone with a count of one. Other nucleotide sequences in the sample specify the same CDR3. The CDR3 nucleotides read TGCGCCAGCAGCCCTGGGACAGCCTATGGCTACACCTTC. Its translation: CASSPGTAYGYTF. This chain joins TRBV5-1 and TRBJ1-2; TRBD1 agrees at 7 bases. V gave up 4 bases and J gave up 4 bases; unmatched junction bases: 4. The germline CDR1 and CDR2 sequences are SGHRS and YFSETQ. The CDR3 runs to 13 residues.

The J gene is TRBJ1-1, the V gene TRBV28, with TRBD1 as a possible D gene (6 bases). V lost 1 base and J 7 bases, leaving 19 bases between the germline ends. This CDR3 region has 16 residues. Germline CDR1 is MDHEN and CDR2 is SYDVKM. In nucleotides, the CDR3 is TGTGCCAGCAGTTTATTAACTTTGGGACAAGCTTTTGAAGCTTTCTTT. Translated: CASSLLTLGQAFEAFF.